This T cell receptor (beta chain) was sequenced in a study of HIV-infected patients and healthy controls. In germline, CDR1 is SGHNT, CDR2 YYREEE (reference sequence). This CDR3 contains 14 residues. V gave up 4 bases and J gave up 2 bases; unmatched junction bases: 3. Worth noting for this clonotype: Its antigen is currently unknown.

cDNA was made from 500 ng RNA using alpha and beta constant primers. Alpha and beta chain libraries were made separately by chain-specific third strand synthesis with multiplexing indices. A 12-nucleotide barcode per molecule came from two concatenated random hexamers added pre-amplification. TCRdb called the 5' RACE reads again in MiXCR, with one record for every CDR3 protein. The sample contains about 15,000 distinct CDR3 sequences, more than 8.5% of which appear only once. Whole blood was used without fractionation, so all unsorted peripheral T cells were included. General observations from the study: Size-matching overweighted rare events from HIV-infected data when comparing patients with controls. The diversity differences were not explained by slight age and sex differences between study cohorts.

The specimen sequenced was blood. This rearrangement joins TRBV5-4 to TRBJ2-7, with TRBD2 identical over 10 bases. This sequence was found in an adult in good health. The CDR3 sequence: CASSLAGEAYEQYV. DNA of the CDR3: TGTGCCAGCAGCCTAGCGGGAGAGGCCTACGAGCAGTACGTC.